A selection of T cell receptor beta chains follows, all from one sample in a study of blood T cells in healthy people across ages. TCRdb passed the 5' RACE reads through MiXCR, listing each CDR3 protein once. The sample yields 900,000 to 950,000 distinct CDR3 sequences, under 35% seen once. The data also belong to a second study, concerning T cells of mothers and their children.

The sample consisted of blood. The receptors originated from a woman aged 40 to 50 in good health. Both conserved end residues are part of each CDR3. A D gene is named only where the DNA matches it firmly. Clone size, where shown, is once, few, many, or a class for clones that have expanded.

TRBD1	TRBV7-2	few	TRBJ1-1	15	TGTGCCAGCAGCCCGGACAGGGGGCGGAACACTGAAGCTTTCTTT	CASSPDRGRNTEAFF
-	TRBV28	few	TRBJ1-2	14	TGTGCCAGCAGTTTATACACAGTGAACTATGGCTACACCTTC	CASSLYTVNYGYTF
TRBD1	TRBV18	-	TRBJ1-1	15	TGTGCCAGCTCACCTACAGGGGCTACAGGGACTGAAGCTTTCTTT	CASSPTGATGTEAFF
-	TRBV20-1	few	TRBJ2-1	14	TGCAGTGCCAGTCCGGTGCGGGGTAACAATGAGCAGTTCTTC	CSASPVRGNNEQFF
-	TRBV20-1	many	TRBJ2-6	18	TGCAGTGCTAGTCCCCGGAATAGGGGTCACTCTGGGGCCAACGTCCTGACTTTC	CSASPRNRGHSGANVLTF
-	TRBV7-3	-	TRBJ2-3	14	TGTGCCAGCAGCCCCTTCGACTCCTCCGATACGCAGTATTTT	CASSPFDSSDTQYF
-	TRBV4-1	-	TRBJ1-4	14	TGCGCCAGCAGTCCAAGCGGGACTTTCGAAAAACTGTTTTTT	CASSPSGTFEKLFF
TRBD1	TRBV18	-	TRBJ1-5	14	TGTGCCAGCTCACCCGACAGGGGGTCTCGGCCCCAGCATTTT	CASSPDRGSRPQHF
-	TRBV5-1	-	TRBJ2-1	12	TGCGCCAGCAGCTTGGGTAACTACGAGCAGTTCTTC	CASSLGNYEQFF
-	TRBV18	few	TRBJ1-2	17	TGTGCCAGCTCACCACTGACAGGAGAAGGGACCAACTATGGCTACACCTTC	CASSPLTGEGTNYGYTF
TRBD1	TRBV20-1	once	TRBJ2-1	14	TGCAGTGCGATGGGACAGGGAACCTACAATGAGCAGTTCTTC	CSAMGQGTYNEQFF
-	TRBV20-1	-	TRBJ1-1	14	TGCAGTGCTAGAGGGTCCCCAGTGAGGACTGAAGCTTTCTTT	CSARGSPVRTEAFF
-	TRBV20-1	-	TRBJ2-7	12	TGCAGTGCGAGGGCGGGGAACTACGAGCAGTACTTC	CSARAGNYEQYF
TRBD1	TRBV7-2	many	TRBJ2-7	15	TGTGCCAGCAGTCCATCTCAGGGGGCGGGTAACGAGCAGTACTTC	CASSPSQGAGNEQYF
TRBD2	TRBV6-5	-	TRBJ2-1	15	TGTGCCGTTGCCGGGCTAGCGGGGGTTATCCATGAGCAGTTCTTC	CAVAGLAGVIHEQFF
TRBD1	TRBV24-1	many	TRBJ2-7	14	TGTGCCACCAGTGATCCGACAGGGCCCTACGAGCAGTACTTC	CATSDPTGPYEQYF
TRBD2	TRBV12-3/TRBV12-4	many	TRBJ2-1	14	TGTGCCAGCAGTTGGGGACTAGCGCTGGGGGAGCAGTTCTTC	CASSWGLALGEQFF
TRBD2	TRBV10-3	-	TRBJ2-4	13	TGTGCCATCAGTGAGACTAGCGGGAGTGAGCAGTACTTC	CAISETSGSEQYF
-	TRBV28	few	TRBJ1-5	16	TGTGCCAGCAGTTTTATGGCAGGGAGGGGCAATCAGCCCCAGCATTTT	CASSFMAGRGNQPQHF
-	TRBV12-3/TRBV12-4	-	TRBJ1-5	14	TGTGCCAGCAGGCCCGACGGGGTCAATCAGCCCCAGCATTTT	CASRPDGVNQPQHF
-	TRBV12-3/TRBV12-4	-	TRBJ1-4	14	TGTGCCAGCAGTTTACCAGCCCGCGATGAAAAACTGTTTTTT	CASSLPARDEKLFF
-	TRBV20-1	many	TRBJ2-4	13	TGCAGTGCTAAGGTCCAGGCCAAAAACATTCAGTACTTC	CSAKVQAKNIQYF
-	TRBV20-1	many	TRBJ2-7	11	TGCAGTGCTACAGGGGGGATCGAGCAGTACTTC	CSATGGIEQYF
-	TRBV20-1	few	TRBJ2-7	14	TGCAGTGCTAGAAAGGGGCAGGGTTCCTACGAGCAGTACTTC	CSARKGQGSYEQYF
-	TRBV20-1	many	TRBJ1-6	15	TGCAGTGCTAAGACCGGGACTACACCTTATTCACCCCTCCACTTT	CSAKTGTTPYSPLHF
TRBD1	TRBV12-3/TRBV12-4	few	TRBJ1-1	16	TGTGCCAGCAGTCCGAGGGACAGGGGGCGCAGGACTGAAGCTTTCTTT	CASSPRDRGRRTEAFF
TRBD2	TRBV10-3	-	TRBJ2-3	12	TGTGCCATCTCGGGGGGAACAGATACGCAGTATTTT	CAISGGTDTQYF
TRBD1	TRBV4-1	few	TRBJ1-4	15	TGCGCCAGCAGCCAAGAACAGGGGGCTTGGGAAAAACGGTTTTTT	CASSQEQGAWEKRFF
-	TRBV20-1	-	TRBJ2-3	15	TGCAGTGTCAAATGGGGGGCTTTCAGCACAGATACGCAGTATTTT	CSVKWGAFSTDTQYF
-	TRBV3-1	few	TRBJ1-2	15	TGTGCCAGCAGCCAATCGAACAGGGATGACTATGGCTACACCTTC	CASSQSNRDDYGYTF
-	TRBV29-1	many	TRBJ2-7	11	TGCAGCGTTCTTTCTCCCAACGAGCAGTACTTC	CSVLSPNEQYF
TRBD1	TRBV24-1	many	TRBJ2-5	16	TGTGCCACCAGTGATTTGGCCGACAGGGGACAAGAGACCCAGTACTTC	CATSDLADRGQETQYF
TRBD2	TRBV27	many	TRBJ2-5	15	TGTGCCAGCAGTTTGGGGACTATATCACAAGAGACCCAGTACTTC	CASSLGTISQETQYF
-	TRBV12-3/TRBV12-4	-	TRBJ2-1	13	TGTGCCAGCAGTCGTACTAGTTACAATGAGCAGTTCTTC	CASSRTSYNEQFF
TRBD1	TRBV12-3/TRBV12-4	few	TRBJ1-6	13	TGTGCCAGCGGGACAGCGAGTAATTCACCCCTCCACTTT	CASGTASNSPLHF
TRBD1	TRBV7-2	few	TRBJ2-7	15	TGTGCCAGCAGCCGTGGGACAGATCCCTACTACGAGCAGTACTTC	CASSRGTDPYYEQYF
TRBD1	TRBV7-2	-	TRBJ2-5	17	TGTGCCGGCAGCTTGGGGTCGGGGACAGGGATAACGGAGACCCAGTACTTC	CAGSLGSGTGITETQYF
TRBD1	TRBV27	few	TRBJ1-2	15	TGTGCCAGCAGTTACAGGACAGGGGGGATCTATGGCTACACCTTC	CASSYRTGGIYGYTF
-	TRBV18	-	TRBJ2-4	14	TGTGCCAGCTCACCACCAGCTGCCAAAAACGTTCAGTACTTC	CASSPPAAKNVQYF
TRBD2	TRBV10-3	many	TRBJ2-7	14	TGTGCCATCAGTTTGGGACTAGCGGGGGACGAGCAGTACTTC	CAISLGLAGDEQYF
-	TRBV7-9	many	TRBJ2-7	15	TGTGCCAGCAGTTATTCACTCGGATCTTTTAGAGAGCAGTACTTC	CASSYSLGSFREQYF